Given below is one T cell receptor beta chain in context. It lacks a known antigen. Base qualities are not recorded, but no much larger clone differs from it by a single base. The sample comes from a study of blood T cell repertoires in COVID-19 (dated by TCRdb to between 2020 and 2021). Broadly, across the study: Samples covering the acute and convalescent phases of COVID-19 were provided by collaborators in the United States, Italy and Spain. The material from the prospective study consisted of cDNA or gDNA derived from T cells, B-cell-depleted T cells, or PBMCs. Subjects who had been exposed to COVID-19, were actively infected with it, or had recovered from it provided the deeply sampled blood TCRbeta repertoires that made up the dataset. The repertoires were released in a freely available public database intended as a resource for research on the immune response to SARS-CoV-2. Samples came from the ongoing ImmuneRACE study (first 160 participants) plus 1,254 subjects from 6 global collaborators. Nearly every sample came with metadata listing a de-identified subject ID, COVID-19 status, age in years and sex. Where available, HLA class I and class II types were taken from metadata supplied by the sample provider and were not determined by assay-based typing. The research as a whole found: How much clinical and demographic metadata was included differed by source and by participant, and the metadata was provided uncurated.

Inclusive of the bounding cysteine and phenylalanine, the CDR3 is 14 residues long. Only the CDR3 portion is preserved as DNA: 42 bases, with reading frame beginning at the first base. After removal of 3 bases from V and 6 bases from J, the junction retains 5 bases not matched to a gene. The germline V gene yields SGHTA for CDR1 and FQGNSA for CDR2. TCRbeta CDR3 regions were amplified from genomic DNA using the immunoSEQ Assay, a bias-controlled multiplex PCR. Under the source paper's analysis protocol: The number of nucleated cells in each sample was estimated from the amplification of reference gene primers within the assay. To quantify the absolute abundance of each unique TCRbeta CDR3 rearrangement, sequence reads were collapsed and filtered. For each sample, productive Simpson clonality was calculated by taking the square root of Simpson's diversity index across productive rearrangements. Not all clones reach the TCRdb copy of this immuneACCESS table, which keeps in-frame sequences only. Checked studies attribute under half of the gap to unresolved V genes and leave the rest unexplained. The V and J calls and clone size come from that table; D and trimming were worked out from the DNA. The sample table lists about 62,000 clones, roughly 92% of them with a count of one. The biggest ten clones account for approximately 5.5% of the sample.

Collaborating institutions collected whole blood in K2EDTA tubes following their own protocols. Collaborator samples were shipped for TCRbeta analysis as frozen whole blood, isolated PBMCs, or DNA extracted from either sample type. The TCR comes from a human donor in a cohort sampled during active COVID-19. The rearrangement joined TRBV7-2 to TRBJ2-1; 7 central nucleotides agree with TRBD1. Sequencing was performed on peripheral blood. The CDR3 loop reads CASSLVKGANEQFF. The sequenced DNA: TGTGCCAGCAGCTTGGTGAAGGGGGCCAATGAGCAGTTCTTC.